Each of the 9 T cell receptor beta chains below was sequenced from the same sample in a study of T cells after yellow fever vaccination (dated by TCRdb to about 2019). Libraries were constructed by 5' RACE. Sequencer: Illumina NovaSeq 6000. TCRdb reanalyzed the raw reads on its own, using fastp at Q25 for trimming and MiXCR for clone calling, and kept in-frame beta chains. Entries are consolidated by CDR3 protein sequence, retaining the most common genes and DNA. This sample is represented by 350,000 to 550,000 distinct CDR3 sequences; 15% to 20% of them were singletons. Roughly a sixth of the sample comes from the top ten. Explained via the paper, the treatment or condition label denotes: live attenuated yellow fever vaccine strain. The source material was PBMCs, sampled before the yellow fever booster vaccination. All receptors come from a young man who received the YFV17D yellow fever vaccine.

The chain uses TRBV7-3 and TRBJ1-1; no firm D call. CDR3 size: 16 residues. Deletions cut 6 bases from V and 3 bases from J, with 20 bases between. Germline loops: CDR1 SGHTA, CDR2 FQGTGA. The DNA of the CDR3 is TGTGCCAGCAGTCGAGAGGGTTCGGGTAAGGACACTGAAGCTTTCTTT. It yields the protein CASSREGSGKDTEAFF.

This clonotype has at least ten counts. The chain carries TRBV28 and TRBJ1-1; D remains unclear. The CDR3 is 11 residues long. Trimming took 6 bases from V and 5 from J, leaving 7 bases between them. Germline V gene sequence: CDR1 MDHEN, CDR2 SYDVKM. The CDR3 nucleotides read TGTGCCAGCAGGGAGGGTACTGAAGCTTTCTTT. Its translation is CASREGTEAFF.

The chain couples TRBV6-2 or TRBV6-3 to TRBJ1-2; D call uncertain. Germline CDR1 and CDR2: MNHEY and SVGEGT. The ends were cut back, 7 bases at V and 3 bases at J, with 9 bases in the middle. The CDR3 is made up of 12 amino acids. CDR3 DNA: TGTGCCAGCACCAGACGGGACTATGGCTACACCTTC. Translating it yields CASTRRDYGYTF.

This clonotype showed up just a few times. This chain's CDR3 is CASSVSPGQEGSGYTF. The CDR3 DNA is TGTGCCAGCAGCGTTTCGCCAGGCCAAGAGGGAAGTGGCTACACCTTC. V gene TRBV9 combines with J gene TRBJ1-2; D gene uncertain. Trimming shortened V by 2 bases and J by 7 bases, and 21 bases separated the two germline ends. There are 16 residues in the CDR3. CDR1 is SGDLS, CDR2 YYNGEE, per germline.

This clonotype has just one count. This chain links TRBV7-2 with TRBJ1-4; possible D gene TRBD1, 6 bases. V gave up 4 bases and J gave up 4 bases, with 16 bases separating them. CDR1 is SGHTA and CDR2 is FQGNSA in the germline V gene. This CDR3 has 16 amino acids. The CDR3 coding sequence is TGTGCCAGCAGCTCGAGAAGGGGGGCTTATAATGAAAAACTGTTTTTT. Translating gives CASSSRRGAYNEKLFF.

This clonotype appeared a few times. This rearrangement joins TRBV5-4 to TRBJ2-1, with D perhaps TRBD2 (6 bases). This CDR3 comprises 17 residues. V was cut by 0 bases and J by 9 bases, with 22 bases left in between. Germline CDR1 is SGHNT and CDR2 is YYREEE (reference sequence). CDR3 in amino acids: CASSLAEGLLRIGEQFF. For the CDR3, the DNA is TGTGCCAGCAGCTTGGCGGAGGGGCTGCTAAGGATTGGTGAGCAGTTCTTC.

The sample holds a few counts of this clonotype. The chain couples TRBV12-3 or TRBV12-4 to TRBJ2-5, with D unresolved. With 5 bases removed from V and 4 bases from J, the gap between germline ends came to 20 bases. This CDR3 comprises 16 residues. In nucleotides, the CDR3 is TGTGCCAGCAGTCCCCCCGGGCCTGGAACTGGAGAGACCCAGTACTTC. It specifies CASSPPGPGTGETQYF.

There are a few counts of this clonotype. V usage is TRBV5-5 and J usage is TRBJ1-2; maybe TRBD1 (5 bases). The CDR3 loop spans 15 amino acids. The ends were cut back, 5 bases at V and 2 bases at J, with 16 bases in the middle. Looked up from germline, CDR1 is SGHKS and CDR2 is YYEKEE (reference sequence). DNA for the CDR3: TGTGCCAGCAGGACCAGCGGGGGATCGAACTATGGCTACACCTTC. Protein: CASRTSGGSNYGYTF.

This clonotype occurred a few times. This chain uses TRBV2 with TRBJ2-2, with 9 bases that match TRBD1. This CDR3 has 18 residues. V gave up 6 bases and J gave up 3 bases; unmatched junction bases: 14. Germline V lookup: CDR1 SNHLY, CDR2 FYNNEI. CDR3 in amino acids: CASSVTLRDREDTGELFF. As DNA, the CDR3 is TGTGCCAGCAGCGTTACCCTCCGGGACAGGGAGGACACCGGGGAGCTGTTTTTT.